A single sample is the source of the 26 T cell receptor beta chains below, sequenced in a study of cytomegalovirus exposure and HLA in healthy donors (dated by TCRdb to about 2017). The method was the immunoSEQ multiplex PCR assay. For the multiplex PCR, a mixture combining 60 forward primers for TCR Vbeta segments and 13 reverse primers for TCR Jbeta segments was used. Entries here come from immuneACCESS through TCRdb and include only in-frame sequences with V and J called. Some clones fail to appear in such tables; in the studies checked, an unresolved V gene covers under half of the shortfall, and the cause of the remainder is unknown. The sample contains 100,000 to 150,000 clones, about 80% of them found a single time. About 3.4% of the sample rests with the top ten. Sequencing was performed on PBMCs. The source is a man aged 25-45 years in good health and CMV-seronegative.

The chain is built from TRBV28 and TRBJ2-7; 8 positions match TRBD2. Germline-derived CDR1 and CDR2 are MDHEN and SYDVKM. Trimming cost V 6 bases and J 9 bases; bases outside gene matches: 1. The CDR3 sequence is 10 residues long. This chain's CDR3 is CASSRGGQYF. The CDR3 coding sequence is TGTGCCAGCAGCCGGGGGGGGCAGTACTTC.

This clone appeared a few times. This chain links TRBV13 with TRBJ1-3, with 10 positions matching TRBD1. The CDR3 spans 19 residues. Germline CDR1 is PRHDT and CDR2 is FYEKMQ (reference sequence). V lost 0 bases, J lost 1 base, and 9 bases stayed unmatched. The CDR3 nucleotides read TGTGCCAGCAGCTTAGGCCTGGGACAGGGGAAAGTGTCTGGAAACACCATATATTTT. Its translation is CASSLGLGQGKVSGNTIYF.

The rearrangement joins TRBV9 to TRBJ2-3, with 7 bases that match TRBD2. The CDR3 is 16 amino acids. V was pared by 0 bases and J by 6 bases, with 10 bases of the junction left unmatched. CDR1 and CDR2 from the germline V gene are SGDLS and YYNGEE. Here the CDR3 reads CASSVDPGGGQDTQYF. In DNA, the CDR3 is TGTGCCAGCAGCGTAGATCCGGGAGGCGGTCAGGATACGCAGTATTTT.

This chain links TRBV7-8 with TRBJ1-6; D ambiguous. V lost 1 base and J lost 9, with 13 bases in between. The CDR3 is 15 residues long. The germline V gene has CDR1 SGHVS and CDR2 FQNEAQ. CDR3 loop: CASSLERLQSSPLHF. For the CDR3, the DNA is TGTGCCAGCAGCTTAGAGCGTCTTCAGAGTTCACCCCTCCACTTT.

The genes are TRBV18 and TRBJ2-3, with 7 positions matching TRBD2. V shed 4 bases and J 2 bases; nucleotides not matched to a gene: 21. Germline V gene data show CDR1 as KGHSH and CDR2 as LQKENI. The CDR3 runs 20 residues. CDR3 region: CASSLQATRLAGGDTDTQYF. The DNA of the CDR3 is TGTGCCAGCTCACTCCAAGCAACCCGACTAGCCGGCGGAGACACAGATACGCAGTATTTT.

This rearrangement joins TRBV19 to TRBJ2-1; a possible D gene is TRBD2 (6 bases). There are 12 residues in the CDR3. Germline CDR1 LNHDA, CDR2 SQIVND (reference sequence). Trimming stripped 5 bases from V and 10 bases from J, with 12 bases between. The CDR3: CASSLIGGEQFF. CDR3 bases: TGTGCCAGTAGTTTGATCGGGGGAGAGCAGTTCTTC.

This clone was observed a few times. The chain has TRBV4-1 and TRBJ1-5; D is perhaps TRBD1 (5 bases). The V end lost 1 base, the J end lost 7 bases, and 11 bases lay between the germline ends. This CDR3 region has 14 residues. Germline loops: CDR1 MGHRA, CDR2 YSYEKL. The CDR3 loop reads CASSQVAGDQPQHF. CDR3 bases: TGCGCCAGCAGCCAAGTAGCGGGGGACCAGCCCCAGCATTTT.

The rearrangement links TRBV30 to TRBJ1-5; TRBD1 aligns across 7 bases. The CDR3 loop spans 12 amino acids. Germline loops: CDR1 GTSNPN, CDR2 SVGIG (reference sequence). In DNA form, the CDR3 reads TGTGCGCTTCAACAGGGGAATCAGCCCCAGCATTTT. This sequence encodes CALQQGNQPQHF. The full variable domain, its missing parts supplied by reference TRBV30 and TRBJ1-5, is SQTIHQWPATLVQPVGSPLSLECTVEGTSNPNLYWYRQAAGRGLQLLFYSVGIGQISSEVPQNLSASRPQDRQFILSSKKLLLSDSGFYLCALQQGNQPQHFGDGTRLSIL.

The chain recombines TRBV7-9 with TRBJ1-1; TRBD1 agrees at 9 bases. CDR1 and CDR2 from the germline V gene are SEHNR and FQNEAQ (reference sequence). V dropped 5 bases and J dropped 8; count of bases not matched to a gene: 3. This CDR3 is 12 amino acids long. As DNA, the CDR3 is TGTGCCAGCAGCAGAGGACAGGGGGAAGCTTTCTTT. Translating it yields CASSRGQGEAFF.

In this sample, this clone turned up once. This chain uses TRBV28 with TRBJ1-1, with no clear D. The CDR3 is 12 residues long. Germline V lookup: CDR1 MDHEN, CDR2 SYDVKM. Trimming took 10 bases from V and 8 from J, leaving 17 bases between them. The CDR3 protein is CATGASEQEAFF. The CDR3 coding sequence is TGTGCCACCGGAGCCTCGGAACAAGAAGCTTTCTTT.

The CDR3 is CASSSPNSYEQYF. For the CDR3, the DNA is TGTGCCAGCAGTTCCCCAAATTCCTACGAGCAGTACTTC. This rearrangement joins TRBV28 to TRBJ2-7, with no clear D. Deletions cut 4 bases from V and 1 base from J, with 8 bases between. The CDR3 covers 13 residues. Germline CDR1 reads MDHEN; CDR2 reads SYDVKM.

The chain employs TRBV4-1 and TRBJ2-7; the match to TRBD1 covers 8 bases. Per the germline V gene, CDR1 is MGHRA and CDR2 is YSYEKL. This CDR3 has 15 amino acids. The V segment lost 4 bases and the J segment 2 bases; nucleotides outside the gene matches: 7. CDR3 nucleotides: TGCGCCAGCAGCCTAACCGGGACAGGAGCCTACGAGCAGTACTTC. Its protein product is CASSLTGTGAYEQYF.

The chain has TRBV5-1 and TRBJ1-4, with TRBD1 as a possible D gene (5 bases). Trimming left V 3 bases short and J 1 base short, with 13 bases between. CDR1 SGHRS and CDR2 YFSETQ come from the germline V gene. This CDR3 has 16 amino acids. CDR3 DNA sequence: TGCGCCAGCAGCTCACGGGGGGAGTTAACTAATGAAAAACTGTTTTTT. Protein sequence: CASSSRGELTNEKLFF.

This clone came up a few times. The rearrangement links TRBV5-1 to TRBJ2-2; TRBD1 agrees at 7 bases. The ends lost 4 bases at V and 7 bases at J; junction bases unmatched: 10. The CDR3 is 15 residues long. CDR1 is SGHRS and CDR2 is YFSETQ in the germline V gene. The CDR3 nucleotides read TGCGCCAGCAGCGAATGGACAGGCAATAGCGGGGAGCTGTTTTTT. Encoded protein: CASSEWTGNSGELFF.

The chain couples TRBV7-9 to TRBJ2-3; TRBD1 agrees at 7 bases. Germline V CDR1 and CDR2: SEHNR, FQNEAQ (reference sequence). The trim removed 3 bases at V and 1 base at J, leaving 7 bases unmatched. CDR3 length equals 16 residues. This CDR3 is CASSFKGAFGTDTQYF. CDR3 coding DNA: TGTGCCAGCAGCTTCAAGGGGGCCTTCGGCACAGATACGCAGTATTTT.

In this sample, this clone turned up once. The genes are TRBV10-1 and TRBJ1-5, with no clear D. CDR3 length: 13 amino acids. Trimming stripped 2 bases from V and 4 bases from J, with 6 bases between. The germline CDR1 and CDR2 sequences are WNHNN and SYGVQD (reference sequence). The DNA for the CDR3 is TGCGCCAGCAGTGAGACGGGGAATCAGCCCCAGCATTTT. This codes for CASSETGNQPQHF.

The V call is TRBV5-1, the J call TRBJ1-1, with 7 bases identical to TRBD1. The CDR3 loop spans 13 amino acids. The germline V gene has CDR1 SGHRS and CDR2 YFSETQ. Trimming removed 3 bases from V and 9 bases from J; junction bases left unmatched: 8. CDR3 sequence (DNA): TGCGCCAGCAGCTCAGTTGGGGGACAGCAAGCTTTCTTT. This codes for CASSSVGGQQAFF. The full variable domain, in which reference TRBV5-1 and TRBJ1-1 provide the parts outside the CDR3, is KAGVTQTPRYLIKTRGQQVTLSCSPISGHRSVSWYQQTPGQGLQFLFEYFSETQRNKGNFPGRFSGRQFSNSRSEMNVSTLELGDSALYLCASSSVGGQQAFFGQGTRLTVV.

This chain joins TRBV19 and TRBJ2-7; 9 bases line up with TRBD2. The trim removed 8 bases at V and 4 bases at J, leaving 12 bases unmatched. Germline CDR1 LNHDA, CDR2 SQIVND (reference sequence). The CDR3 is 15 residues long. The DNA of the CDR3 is TGTGCCAGTTCCCAATACGCGGGGGGGCCTTACGAGCAGTACTTC. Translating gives CASSQYAGGPYEQYF.

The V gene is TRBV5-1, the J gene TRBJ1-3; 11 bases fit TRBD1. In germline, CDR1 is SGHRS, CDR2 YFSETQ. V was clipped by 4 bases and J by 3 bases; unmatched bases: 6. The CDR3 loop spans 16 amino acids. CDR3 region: CASSPGQGAGGNTIYF. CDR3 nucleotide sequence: TGCGCCAGCAGCCCCGGACAGGGGGCAGGTGGAAACACCATATATTTT.

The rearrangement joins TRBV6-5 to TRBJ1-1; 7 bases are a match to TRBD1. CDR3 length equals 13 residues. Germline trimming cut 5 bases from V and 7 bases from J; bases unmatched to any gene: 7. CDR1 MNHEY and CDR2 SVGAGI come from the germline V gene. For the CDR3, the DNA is TGTGCCAGCAGTCAGGGGGACAACTTTGAAGCTTTCTTT. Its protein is CASSQGDNFEAFF.

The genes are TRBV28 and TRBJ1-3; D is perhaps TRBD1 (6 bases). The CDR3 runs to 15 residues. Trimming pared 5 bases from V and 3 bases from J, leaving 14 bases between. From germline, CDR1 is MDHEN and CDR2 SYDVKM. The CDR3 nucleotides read TGTGCCAGCAGTCCCCTGGACAGAGGTGGAAACACCATATATTTT. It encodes CASSPLDRGGNTIYF.

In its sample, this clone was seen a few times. CDR3 nucleotides: TGTGCCAGCAGCTTTAGGACTATTCGGGATACGCAGTATTTT. It is translated as CASSFRTIRDTQYF. This chain links TRBV7-2 with TRBJ2-3, with D possibly TRBD2 on 6 matching bases. The ends were cut back, 3 bases at V and 6 bases at J, with 13 bases in the middle. The V gene's germline CDR1 is SGHTA and CDR2 FQGNSA. The CDR3 runs 14 residues.

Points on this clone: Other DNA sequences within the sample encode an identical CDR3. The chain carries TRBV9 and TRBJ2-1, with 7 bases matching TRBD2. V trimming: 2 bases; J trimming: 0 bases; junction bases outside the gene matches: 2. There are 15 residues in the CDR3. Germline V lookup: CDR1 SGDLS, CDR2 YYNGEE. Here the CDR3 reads CASSVGGDSYNEQFF. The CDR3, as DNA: TGTGCCAGCAGCGTGGGGGGGGACTCCTACAATGAGCAGTTCTTC.

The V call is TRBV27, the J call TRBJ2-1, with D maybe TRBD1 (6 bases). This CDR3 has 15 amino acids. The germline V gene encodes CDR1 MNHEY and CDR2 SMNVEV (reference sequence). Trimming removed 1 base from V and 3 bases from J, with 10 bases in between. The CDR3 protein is CASSLLGALYNEQFF. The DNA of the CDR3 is TGTGCCAGCAGTTTATTGGGGGCCCTCTACAATGAGCAGTTCTTC.

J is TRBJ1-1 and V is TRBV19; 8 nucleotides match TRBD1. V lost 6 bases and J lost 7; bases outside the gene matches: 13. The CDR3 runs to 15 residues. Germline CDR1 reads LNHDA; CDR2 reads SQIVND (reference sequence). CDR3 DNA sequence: TGTGCCAGTAGATCTCAGGCAGGGGGCAATATTGAAGCTTTCTTT. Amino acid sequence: CASRSQAGGNIEAFF.

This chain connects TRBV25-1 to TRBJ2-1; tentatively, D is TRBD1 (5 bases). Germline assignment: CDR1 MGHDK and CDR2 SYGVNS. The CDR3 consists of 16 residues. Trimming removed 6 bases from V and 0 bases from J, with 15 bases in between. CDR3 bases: TGTGCCAGCAGGGTTTCAGGACACCTCTCCTACAATGAGCAGTTCTTC. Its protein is CASRVSGHLSYNEQFF.